This T cell receptor (beta chain) originates from a study of human T cells and chemical hapten exposure. There are 14 residues in the CDR3. Trimming removed 0 bases at V and 7 bases at J, with 13 bases between. Germline lookup yields CDR1 DFQATT and CDR2 SNEGSKA (reference sequence). TCRdb redid the calling of the RACE reads with MiXCR, one entry per CDR3 protein. The sample includes about 69,000 distinct CDR3 sequences, around 30% of them seen just once. Regarding time point: patch test 1, 2 weeks after DPC sensitization. Treatment: therapeutic diphenylcyclopropenone sensitization with weekly scalp DPC.

The starting material was whole blood, obtained in connection with sensitization to the hapten diphenylcyclopropenone (DPC). The chain carries TRBV20-1 and TRBJ1-5; D is ambiguous. The clonotype originates from a man aged 35 to 55 with alopecia areata. Some clones in this sample may be carry-over from other donors' samples. CDR3 in DNA: TGCAGTGCTAGAGATCTTGGGGAGGGACAGCCCCAGCATTTT. Translating gives CSARDLGEGQPQHF.